This T cell receptor (beta chain) was captured in a study of blood T cell repertoires in COVID-19. Assay used: immunoSEQ multiplex PCR; TCRdb lists only in-frame clones, some missing. The data contain about 24,000 clones, 92% of them singletons. Losses at the gene ends were 1 base for V and 4 bases for J; bases not matched to a gene: 2. The CDR3 loop spans 15 amino acids. Germline V gene data show CDR1 as SGHAT and CDR2 as FQNNGV. The TCR was taken from a man aged 65 to 85 with active COVID-19. The sequencing input was peripheral blood. V gene TRBV11-2 combines with J gene TRBJ1-4, with TRBD1 identical over 8 bases. In DNA form, the CDR3 reads TGTGCCAGCAGCTTAGTGGACAGGGTTAATGAAAAACTGTTTTTT. Amino acid sequence: CASSLVDRVNEKLFF.